A single sample gave rise to the 21 T cell receptor beta chains below, sequenced in a study of blood T cell repertoires in COVID-19. Method: immunoSEQ multiplex PCR; TCRdb's copy keeps in-frame clones and lacks some. The data show under 75,000 clones, around 90% seen once. Material: peripheral blood. The receptors here all came from a man aged 55 to 69 with active COVID-19.

A few counts support this clone. The genes are TRBV6-2 or TRBV6-3 and TRBJ2-7, with TRBD1 as a possible D gene (6 bases). Germline V lookup: CDR1 MNHEY, CDR2 SVGEGT. V was clipped by 4 bases and J by 3 bases, with 13 bases between them. The CDR3 has 14 residues. CDR3 in DNA: TGTGCCAGCAGTTGGCGACAGGCCAGCTACGAGCAGTACTTC. Protein sequence: CASSWRQASYEQYF.

The rearrangement uses TRBV19 and TRBJ2-4; TRBD1 might be the D (6 bases). Trimming shortened V by 3 bases and J by 0 bases, and 9 bases separated the two germline ends. CDR3 length equals 15 residues. Germline V lookup: CDR1 LNHDA, CDR2 SQIVND (reference sequence). The CDR3 sequence is CASSIGQIAKNIQYF. CDR3 coding DNA: TGTGCCAGTAGTATTGGACAGATAGCCAAAAACATTCAGTACTTC.

This clone has just a few counts. The chain couples TRBV6-5 to TRBJ2-7; a possible D gene is TRBD1 (6 bases). Looked up from germline, CDR1 is MNHEY and CDR2 is SVGAGI. The length of the CDR3 is 14 residues. This chain's CDR3 is CAIRRGQSSYEQYF. As DNA, the CDR3 is TGTGCTATTAGGCGCGGACAGAGCTCCTACGAGCAGTACTTC.

The CDR3 DNA reads TGTGCCAGCAGCCCCGCCGGGTTTTCCTACGAGCAGTACTTC. Translation gives CASSPAGFSYEQYF. V and J are TRBV28 and TRBJ2-7; no clear D. V lost 6 bases, J lost 1 base, and 13 bases lay in between. There are 14 residues in the CDR3. Germline V gene data show CDR1 as MDHEN and CDR2 as SYDVKM.

The rearrangement links TRBV7-2 to TRBJ2-7; D is possibly TRBD2 (5 bases). V was shortened by 1 base and J by 7 bases, with 14 bases between the two germline ends. CDR1 SGHTA and CDR2 FQGNSA come from the germline V gene. The CDR3 totals 14 residues. The CDR3 DNA reads as TGTGCCAGCAGCTTAGGGGCGGCTAGCAGGGAGCAGTACTTC. Amino acid sequence: CASSLGAASREQYF.

V and J are TRBV11-2 and TRBJ2-5, with 15 positions matching TRBD2. From germline, CDR1 is SGHAT and CDR2 FQNNGV. This CDR3 has 19 amino acids. V lost 1 base to trimming and J lost 7 bases; unmatched junction nucleotides: 13. CDR3 in amino acids: CASSLAPTGLAGGQGTQYF. For the CDR3, the DNA is TGTGCCAGCAGCTTAGCCCCTACCGGACTAGCGGGGGGGCAGGGGACCCAGTACTTC.

This clone showed up just a few times. The chain employs TRBV14 and TRBJ2-2; tentatively, D is TRBD1 (6 bases). The germline gives CDR1 SGHDN, CDR2 FVKESK. The V end was cut by 4 bases, the J end by 1 base, with 13 bases between. The CDR3 has 16 amino acids. CDR3 in amino acids: CASSLSGTLNTGELFF. CDR3 coding DNA: TGTGCCAGCAGCCTATCCGGGACACTGAACACCGGGGAGCTGTTTTTT.

This clone was detected only once. The gene calls are TRBV28 and TRBJ2-2; D might be TRBD1 (5 bases). The CDR3 extends over 15 amino acids. Germline V CDR1 and CDR2: MDHEN, SYDVKM. V lost 3 bases and J 1 base, leaving 9 bases between the germline ends. CDR3 bases: TGTGCCAGCAGTTTGACAGTGGGGAACACCGGGGAGCTGTTTTTT. It is translated as CASSLTVGNTGELFF.

The chain links TRBV4-2 to TRBJ1-1, with D tentatively TRBD1 (6 bases). CDR3 size: 16 residues. Germline CDR1 and CDR2: LGHNA and YNFKEQ. The germline V and J ends were trimmed by 5 bases and 1 base, with 17 bases remaining between them. The CDR3 DNA follows: TGTGCCAGCAGCAGAGGGGACACCCGGGGGAACACTGAAGCTTTCTTT. Translated, it gives CASSRGDTRGNTEAFF.

V usage is TRBV7-2 and J usage is TRBJ2-1, with D tentatively TRBD2 (7 bases). V was shortened by 3 bases and J by 9 bases, with 15 bases between the two germline ends. CDR1 SGHTA and CDR2 FQGNSA come from the germline V gene. The length of the CDR3 is 14 residues. CDR3 sequence (DNA): TGTGCCAGCAGCTTTGGGGGGGACAATAGTGAGCAGTTCTTC. Its protein is CASSFGGDNSEQFF.

This chain connects TRBV7-8 to TRBJ1-1, with unresolved D. In germline, CDR1 is SGHVS, CDR2 FQNEAQ. The CDR3 is made up of 13 amino acids. Trimming took 6 bases from V and 2 from J, leaving 10 bases between them. CDR3 bases: TGTGCCAGCAGTACACGGACTAACACTGAAGCTTTCTTT. This gives the protein CASSTRTNTEAFF.

The chain combines TRBV3-1 (or the pseudogene TRBV3-2) with TRBJ1-2, with unresolved D. The germline V gene encodes CDR1 LGHDT and CDR2 YNNKEL (reference sequence). This CDR3 has 14 amino acids. Trimming took 0 bases from V and 2 from J, leaving 7 bases between them. The CDR3 DNA sequence: TGTGCCAGCAGCCAAGAATCGGGAAACTATGGCTACACCTTC. It encodes CASSQESGNYGYTF.

This chain joins TRBV4-3 and TRBJ1-4; 8 bases line up with TRBD1. Looked up from germline, CDR1 is LGHNA and CDR2 is YSLEER. After removal of 2 bases from V and 8 bases from J, the junction contained 10 bases not matched to a gene. This CDR3 has 16 amino acids. The CDR3 region is CASSQSQGAPGEKLFF. CDR3 DNA: TGCGCCAGCAGCCAAAGCCAGGGGGCGCCCGGGGAAAAACTGTTTTTT.

The chain is built from TRBV9 and TRBJ1-2; possibly TRBD1 for D (5 bases). Germline V gives CDR1 SGDLS, CDR2 YYNGEE. The CDR3 is 16 amino acids. Trimming stripped 0 bases from V and 5 bases from J, with 17 bases between. CDR3 region: CASSVDDSQDIYGYTF. The CDR3 nucleotides read TGTGCCAGCAGCGTAGACGATTCACAGGACATTTATGGCTACACCTTC.

The CDR3 spells CASSFTGAFGNQPQHF. The CDR3 nucleotides read TGTGCCAGCAGCTTCACAGGGGCATTTGGCAATCAGCCCCAGCATTTT. The V and J genes are TRBV7-2 and TRBJ1-5; 7 nucleotides agree with TRBD1. The germline gives CDR1 SGHTA, CDR2 FQGNSA. The CDR3 sequence is 16 residues long. The junction had 7 bases not matched to a gene; V was cut back by 3 bases and J by 2 bases. The complete variable domain, with remaining parts taken from reference TRBV7-2 and TRBJ1-5, reads GAGVSQSPSNKVTEKGKDVELRCDPISGHTALYWYRQSLGQGLEFLIYFQGNSAPDKSGLPSDRFSAERTGGSVSTLTIQRTQQEDSAVYLCASSFTGAFGNQPQHFGDGTRLSIL.

This chain uses TRBV19 with TRBJ2-1; D is unresolved. Germline CDR1 and CDR2: LNHDA and SQIVND (reference sequence). The CDR3 extends over 13 amino acids. V gave up 6 bases and J gave up 0 bases, with 6 bases separating them. CDR3 sequence reads: CASRLSSYNEQFF. Written as DNA, the CDR3 is TGTGCCAGTAGGCTTAGCTCCTACAATGAGCAGTTCTTC.

Here the CDR3 reads CASSLGTSAPQETQYF. The CDR3 DNA follows: TGTGCCAGCAGTCTCGGGACTAGCGCCCCCCAAGAGACCCAGTACTTC. The gene calls are TRBV5-5 and TRBJ2-5, with TRBD2 matching 10 bases. Trimming at V came to 5 bases and at J to 1 base, leaving 8 bases not matched to a gene. This CDR3 region has 16 residues. The germline V gene encodes CDR1 SGHKS and CDR2 YYEKEE (reference sequence).

The chain is built from TRBV28 and TRBJ2-1, with a weak D call TRBD2 (6 bases). The CDR3 runs 12 residues. CDR1 and CDR2 (germline): MDHEN, SYDVKM. The V and J ends lost 10 bases and 15 bases respectively, with 22 bases between them. The CDR3 DNA is TGTGCCACCGTCTCCGGGAGCCACCCCCCGTTCTTC. Translated: CATVSGSHPPFF.

This rearrangement joins TRBV2 to TRBJ1-5, with 8 nucleotides matching TRBD1. After removal of 4 bases from V and 1 base from J, the junction contained 6 bases not matched to a gene. This CDR3 comprises 16 residues. From germline, CDR1 is SNHLY and CDR2 FYNNEI. The CDR3 loop reads CASSVRGRASNQPQHF. The CDR3 nucleotides are TGTGCCAGCAGTGTCAGGGGGCGAGCGAGCAATCAGCCCCAGCATTTT. Full variable domain (missing parts from reference TRBV2 and TRBJ1-5): EPEVTQTPSHQVTQMGQEVILRCVPISNHLYFYWYRQILGQKVEFLVSFYNNEISEKSEIFDDQFSVERPDGSNFTLKIRSTKLEDSAMYFCASSVRGRASNQPQHFGDGTRLSIL.

The V call is TRBV15, the J call TRBJ2-2, with D possibly being TRBD2 (6 bases). The germline gives CDR1 LNHNV, CDR2 YYDKDF (reference sequence). V lost 6 bases, J lost 1 base, and 15 bases lay in between. This CDR3 is 16 amino acids long. The CDR3 DNA follows: TGTGCCACCAGGGAGGGGACTTTACGGAACACCGGGGAGCTGTTTTTT. It is translated as CATREGTLRNTGELFF.

J is TRBJ1-3 and V is TRBV5-4; D might be TRBD1 (5 bases). The CDR3 sequence is 16 residues long. Trimming took 4 bases from V and 0 from J, leaving 14 bases between them. The V gene's germline CDR1 is SGHNT and CDR2 YYREEE (reference sequence). Here the CDR3 reads CASSLGGGSSGNTIYF. As DNA, the CDR3 is TGTGCCAGCAGCCTCGGGGGAGGGAGCTCTGGAAACACCATATATTTT. Full variable domain (outside the CDR3, taken from reference TRBV5-4 and TRBJ1-3): ETGVTQSPTHLIKTRGQQVTLRCSSQSGHNTVSWYQQALGQGPQFIFQYYREEENGRGNFPPRFSGLQFPNYSSELNVNALELDDSALYLCASSLGGGSSGNTIYFGEGSWLTVV.